Below, 29 T cell receptor beta chains from the same sample are listed, as sequenced in a study of Tregs in tolerant kidney transplant recipients. Profiled with immunoSEQ multiplex PCR; TCRdb holds only in-frame clones, not every one. This sample's table reports about 5,300 clones. Mixed chimerism was transient after nonmyeloablative marrow transplants from related graft donors. The sample consisted of CD4+ T cells from blood (PBMCs), taken approximately 14 months after the transplant. The receptor source for this set is a human patient who received a combined kidney and bone marrow transplant. Among the T cells, some may be from the graft donor.

CDR3 bases read: TGTGCCAGCAGCTTAGGGGCAGGGAAA. Encoded protein: CASSLGAGK. The full CDR3 reads CASSLGAGKAFF. The chain links TRBV7-8 to TRBJ1-1; TRBD1 might be the D (5 bases). The read comes to an end 3 residues before the CDR3 does, leaving the germline J gene to fill in the end. From germline, CDR1 is SGHVS and CDR2 FQNEAQ. The CDR3 runs 12 residues.

By frequency, this clone registers medium-sized. The read is 3 residues too short to cover the CDR3 end, so that end is filled in from the germline J gene. J is TRBJ2-4 and V is TRBV20-1; 11 bases map to TRBD2. Germline V gene data show CDR1 as DFQATT and CDR2 as SNEGSKA (reference sequence). This CDR3 region has 13 residues. Trimming removed 6 bases from V and 5 bases from J; junction bases left unmatched: 3. Incomplete CDR3 DNA: TGCAGTGCCTTGGGACTAGCGGAAAACATT. Protein product: CSALGLAENI. The full-length CDR3 reads as CSALGLAENIQYF.

Comment on this clone: The DNA ends 3 residues before the CDR3 does, and the rest of the CDR3 is filled in from the germline J gene. The genes are TRBV27 and TRBJ1-5; a possible D gene is TRBD1 (5 bases). The V and J ends lost 4 bases and 2 bases respectively, with 12 bases between them. The germline V gene has CDR1 MNHEY and CDR2 SMNVEV (reference sequence). The CDR3 runs to 15 residues. The CDR3 spells CASSYGTRGNQPQHF. The DNA read from the CDR3 is TGTGCCAGCAGTTATGGGACTAGGGGCAATCAGCCC.

In regard to this clone: The CDR3 end is not reached by the read, which stops 3 residues before it; the germline J gene fills it in. The chain combines TRBV20-1 with TRBJ1-1; D possibly corresponds to TRBD1 (6 bases). Germline assignment: CDR1 DFQATT and CDR2 SNEGSKA (reference sequence). The length of the CDR3 is 15 residues. V lost 1 base and J lost 1, with 13 bases in between. The chain's CDR3 is CSARALGHRNTEAFF. Incomplete CDR3 DNA: TGCAGTGCTAGAGCCCTGGGACACCGGAACACTGAA.

Concerning this clone itself: Read coverage stops 3 residues before the CDR3 terminus; the germline J gene supplies the remainder. This chain joins TRBV15 and TRBJ2-7, with D perhaps matching TRBD1 (6 bases). Deletions cut 6 bases from V and 1 base from J, with 16 bases between. The CDR3 has 15 amino acids. Germline assignment: CDR1 LNHNV and CDR2 YYDKDF (reference sequence). The CDR3 loop reads CATSLSTGLSYEQYF. Partial CDR3 DNA: TGTGCCACCAGTTTGTCGACAGGCCTGTCCTACGAG.

A remark on this clone: The sequenced fragment ends 3 residues before the CDR3 boundary, so the rest is inferred from the germline J gene. The chain uses TRBV15 and TRBJ2-1; a weak D match, TRBD2 (6 bases). This CDR3 region has 13 residues. V was clipped by 5 bases and J by 9 bases, with 14 bases between them. Looked up from germline, CDR1 is LNHNV and CDR2 is YYDKDF (reference sequence). The covered CDR3 bases are TGTGCCACCAGCGACGAGGAGGGGCGTGAG. This gives the protein CATSDEEGRE. The entire CDR3 is CATSDEEGREQFF.

Of note for this clone: From the germline J gene comes the end of the CDR3, since the read stops 3 residues before it. This chain uses TRBV15 with TRBJ1-2; D unresolved. The length of the CDR3 is 15 residues. Germline lookup yields CDR1 LNHNV and CDR2 YYDKDF (reference sequence). Trimming removed 0 bases at V and 7 bases at J, with 15 bases between. Incomplete CDR3 DNA: TGTGCCACCAGCAGAGATCCCGGTGGTACGGTTGGC. Amino acids: CATSRDPGGTVG. The whole CDR3 protein reads CATSRDPGGTVGYTF.

On this clone itself: The read is 3 residues too short to cover the CDR3 end, so that end is filled in from the germline J gene. V and J are TRBV19 and TRBJ1-2; D unresolved. Germline V gene data show CDR1 as LNHDA and CDR2 as SQIVND (reference sequence). With 5 bases removed from V and 4 bases from J, the gap between germline ends came to 14 bases. This CDR3 has 14 amino acids. Partial CDR3 DNA: TGTGCCAGTAGTCTATGGAACAGCCCCTATGGC. Residues: CASSLWNSPYG. The CDR3 as a whole reads CASSLWNSPYGYTF.

With respect to this clone: The read ends 3 residues before the CDR3 terminus; that terminus is restored from the germline J gene. The chain combines TRBV18 with TRBJ1-1; 7 nucleotides line up with TRBD1. Germline trimming cut 4 bases from V and 1 base from J; bases unmatched to any gene: 6. The CDR3 totals 15 residues. The germline CDR1 and CDR2 sequences are KGHSH and LQKENI. The sequenced part of the CDR3 DNA is TGTGCCAGCTCACTGATCCAGGGGGGGAACACTGAA. It translates to CASSLIQGGNTE. The whole CDR3 is CASSLIQGGNTEAFF.

A note on this clone: The missing CDR3 end, 3 residues past where the read stops, is filled in from the germline J gene. The rearrangement joins TRBV7-6 to TRBJ2-5, with D perhaps TRBD2 (7 bases). Trimming cost V 4 bases and J 5 bases, with 20 bases left between them. Germline V gene data show CDR1 as SGHVS and CDR2 as FNYEAQ. There are 16 residues in the CDR3. The sequenced part of the CDR3 DNA is TGTGCCAGCAGCTCGGACTCGAGGGGGGGCCCTGAGACC. This encodes CASSSDSRGGPET. The full CDR3 is CASSSDSRGGPETQYF.

The CDR3 bases that were read are TGTGCCAGCAGCCAAAGTAGAAGGGTAGCGGGGAGCACAGATACG. Its translation is CASSQSRRVAGSTDT. The whole CDR3 protein is CASSQSRRVAGSTDTQYF. This chain joins TRBV3-1 (or the pseudogene TRBV3-2) and TRBJ2-3, with 8 bases that match TRBD2. The CDR3 extends 3 residues past the end of the read, so its final part is completed from the germline J gene. The CDR3 sequence is 18 residues long. V shed 2 bases, J shed 0 bases, and the junction held 10 bases outside the gene matches. Germline assignment: CDR1 LGHDT and CDR2 YNNKEL (reference sequence).

For this clone: The read ends 3 residues shy of where the CDR3 ends; the end is completed using the germline J gene. The gene calls are TRBV5-6 and TRBJ2-3; D gene ambiguous. V dropped 0 bases and J dropped 2 bases, with 7 bases sitting between them. Germline V gene sequence: CDR1 SGHDT, CDR2 YYEEEE. The CDR3 is 14 residues long. The sequenced CDR3 bases are TGTGCCAGCAGCTTGGGGGCACACACAGATACG. Protein sequence: CASSLGAHTDT. The entire CDR3 reads CASSLGAHTDTQYF.

Comment on this clone: Read coverage stops 3 residues before the CDR3 terminus; the germline J gene supplies the remainder. J is TRBJ2-3 and V is TRBV5-1; tentative D call: TRBD2 (7 bases). Trimming shortened V by 5 bases and J by 4 bases, and 14 bases separated the two germline ends. The germline gives CDR1 SGHRS, CDR2 YFSETQ. The CDR3 is 14 residues long. The sequenced part of the CDR3 DNA is TGCGCCAGCAGTTTAAAGGGGGGGGCAGATACG. Its protein product is CASSLKGGADT. The CDR3 reads in full as CASSLKGGADTQYF.

Comments on this clone: The read comes to an end 3 residues before the CDR3 does, leaving the germline J gene to fill in the end. The genes are TRBV5-5 and TRBJ2-1; D might be TRBD1 (5 bases). The CDR3 sequence is 13 residues long. V was trimmed by 4 bases and J by 5 bases, leaving 10 bases between them. Germline CDR1 SGHKS, CDR2 YYEKEE (reference sequence). The chain's CDR3 is CASSGARNNEQFF. The CDR3 DNA, read in part, is TGTGCCAGCAGCGGGGCTCGAAACAATGAG.

Worth noting for this clone: The read is 3 residues too short to cover the CDR3 end, so that end is filled in from the germline J gene. The V and J genes are TRBV4-2 and TRBJ2-2; possibly TRBD1 for D (5 bases). This CDR3 spans 17 amino acids. Trimming left V 4 bases short and J 3 bases short, with 18 bases between. Germline V CDR1 and CDR2: LGHNA, YNFKEQ. This CDR3 reads CASSPRPQGSYTGELFF. The CDR3 DNA, read in part, is TGTGCCAGCAGCCCCCGTCCTCAGGGCAGCTACACCGGGGAG.

Worth noting for this clone: From the germline J gene comes the end of the CDR3, since the read stops 3 residues before it. The rearrangement uses TRBV18 and TRBJ2-7; D is perhaps TRBD1 (5 bases). The length of the CDR3 is 15 residues. V lost 0 bases and J lost 2, with 11 bases in between. Germline V gives CDR1 KGHSH, CDR2 LQKENI. The CDR3 here is CASSPPPTAAYEQYF. The CDR3 DNA, read in part, is TGTGCCAGCTCACCACCACCGACAGCAGCCTACGAG. Full variable domain (remainder filled in from reference TRBV18 and TRBJ2-7): NAGVMQNPRHLVRRRGQEARLRCSPMKGHSHVYWYRQLPEEGLKFMVYLQKENIIDESGMPKERFSAEFPKEGPSILRIQQVVRGDSAAYFCASSPPPTAAYEQYFGPGTRLTVT.

Concerning this clone itself: The CDR3 end is not reached by the read, which stops 3 residues before it; the germline J gene fills it in. The chain links TRBV5-1 to TRBJ2-4; D is perhaps TRBD1 (6 bases). This CDR3 is 16 amino acids long. Germline values: CDR1 SGHRS, CDR2 YFSETQ. The V end lost 4 bases, the J end lost 3 bases, and 17 bases lay between the germline ends. CDR3 bases read: TGCGCCAGCAGCAGGGGACGACAGGTTGGCAAAAACATT. It encodes CASSRGRQVGKNI. The entire CDR3 protein reads CASSRGRQVGKNIQYF.

Turning to this clone: The read terminates 3 residues before the CDR3 end, so the remaining end is supplied by the germline J gene. This sequence joins TRBV7-9 and TRBJ1-2; a weak D match, TRBD1 (5 bases). The CDR3 has 12 residues. CDR1 and CDR2 from the germline V gene are SEHNR and FQNEAQ (reference sequence). V was shortened by 5 bases and J by 5 bases, with 9 bases between the two germline ends. CDR3 amino acids: CASSRDSYGYTF. Incomplete CDR3 DNA: TGTGCCAGCAGCCGAGACAGTTATGGC. Filled out from reference TRBV7-9 and TRBJ1-2, the complete variable domain reads DTGVSQNPRHKITKRGQNVTFRCDPISEHNRLYWYRQTLGQGPEFLTYFQNEAQLEKSRLLSDRFSAERPKGSFSTLEIQRTEQGDSAMYLCASSRDSYGYTFGSGTRLTVV.

Note on this clone: Sequencing ends 3 residues short of the CDR3 end; the germline J gene provides the rest. The chain combines TRBV5-8 with TRBJ2-7; D is possibly TRBD1 or TRBD2 (5 bases each). The CDR3 length is 15 residues. Germline V gives CDR1 SGHTS, CDR2 YDEGEE. V shed 1 base and J shed 5 bases, with 16 bases lying between them. The DNA read from the CDR3 is TGTGCCAGCAGCTTGAAGAGGGGCCGATTGGACGAG. This translates into CASSLKRGRLDE. The entire CDR3 reads CASSLKRGRLDEQYF.

Frequency places this clone as medium-sized (0.01 to 0.1%). The observed sequence ends 3 residues before the CDR3 terminus, with the missing tail filled in from the germline J gene. The chain recombines TRBV2 with TRBJ2-3; 10 positions match TRBD2. The CDR3 loop spans 15 amino acids. With 6 bases clipped from V and 0 bases from J, the junction kept 3 bases outside the gene matches. Germline values: CDR1 SNHLY, CDR2 FYNNEI. CDR3 loop: CASSATSGSTDTQYF. CDR3 DNA (partial): TGTGCCAGCAGCGCGACTAGCGGGAGCACAGATACG. The full variable domain, with the rest looked up from reference TRBV2 and TRBJ2-3, is EPEVTQTPSHQVTQMGQEVILRCVPISNHLYFYWYRQILGQKVEFLVSFYNNEISEKSEIFDDQFSVERPDGSNFTLKIRSTKLEDSAMYFCASSATSGSTDTQYFGPGTRLTVL.

Considering frequency, this clone is medium-sized. The CDR3 end is not reached by the read, which stops 3 residues before it; the germline J gene fills it in. This chain joins TRBV12-3 or TRBV12-4 and TRBJ2-5; maybe TRBD2 (5 bases). V lost 5 bases to trimming and J lost 7 bases, with 14 bases between them. CDR3 length: 13 amino acids. CDR3 protein: CASSQGLKGTQYF. Partial CDR3 DNA: TGTGCCAGCAGTCAAGGACTTAAGGGGACC.

About this clone itself: Read data end 3 residues before the CDR3 end; the end is taken from the germline J gene. The chain is built from TRBV20-1 and TRBJ1-2; 9 bases match TRBD1. Germline V gene sequence: CDR1 DFQATT, CDR2 SNEGSKA (reference sequence). CDR3 length equals 15 residues. V shed 3 bases, J shed 2 bases, and the junction held 7 bases outside the gene matches. CDR3 region: CSASRRDRVNYGYTF. The DNA read from the CDR3 is TGCAGTGCTAGTCGCCGGGACAGGGTGAACTATGGC.

Comment on this clone: From the germline J gene comes the end of the CDR3, since the read stops 3 residues before it. The chain joins TRBV15 to TRBJ2-6; TRBD1 might be the D (6 bases). Germline V CDR1 and CDR2: LNHNV, YYDKDF (reference sequence). Deletions cut 3 bases from V and 3 bases from J, with 21 bases between. This CDR3 has 19 amino acids. The part of the CDR3 DNA that was read is TGTGCCACCAGCAGTACCATTAACAGGGTAGGGTTTGGGGCCAACGTC. Protein sequence: CATSSTINRVGFGANV. The complete CDR3 protein is CATSSTINRVGFGANVLTF.

Comment on this clone: The CDR3 end is not reached by the read, which stops 3 residues before it; the germline J gene fills it in. This chain joins TRBV5-1 and TRBJ2-3; possibly TRBD1 for D (5 bases). Trimming pared 4 bases from V and 4 bases from J, leaving 13 bases between. CDR1 is SGHRS, CDR2 YFSETQ, per germline. CDR3 size: 14 residues. Incomplete CDR3 DNA: TGCGCCAGCAGCAAAAGGGGTGGAGCAGATACG. Its protein product is CASSKRGGADT. In full, the CDR3 is CASSKRGGADTQYF. Full variable domain (outside the CDR3, taken from reference TRBV5-1 and TRBJ2-3): KAGVTQTPRYLIKTRGQQVTLSCSPISGHRSVSWYQQTPGQGLQFLFEYFSETQRNKGNFPGRFSGRQFSNSRSEMNVSTLELGDSALYLCASSKRGGADTQYFGPGTRLTVL.

Regarding this clone: Read sequence stops 3 residues before the CDR3 end, and the germline J gene provides the missing end. The chain uses TRBV20-1 and TRBJ1-4; no clear D gene. This CDR3 is built from 14 residues. From germline, CDR1 is DFQATT and CDR2 SNEGSKA (reference sequence). Trimming stripped 2 bases from V and 7 bases from J, with 14 bases between. CDR3 bases read: TGCAGTGCTAGACCAGGCCGAGAGGGTGAAAAA. Its translation is CSARPGREGEK. The full CDR3 is CSARPGREGEKLFF.

The DNA read from the CDR3 is TGCGCCAGCAGTCGAAGCGTTGCTTACAATGAG. Amino acid sequence: CASSRSVAYNE. The CDR3 as a whole reads CASSRSVAYNEQFF. The chain recombines TRBV10-1 with TRBJ2-1; the D is unclear. With the read ending 3 residues before the CDR3 end, the germline J gene is used to fill in that end. V was clipped by 5 bases and J by 4 bases, with 12 bases between them. In germline, CDR1 is WNHNN, CDR2 SYGVQD (reference sequence). This CDR3 is built from 14 residues.

Regarding this clone: The read is 3 residues too short to cover the CDR3 end, so that end is filled in from the germline J gene. The chain joins TRBV28 to TRBJ1-6; the match to TRBD1 covers 7 bases. Germline CDR1 MDHEN, CDR2 SYDVKM. The CDR3 loop spans 16 amino acids. With V trimmed by 3 bases and J by 8 bases, 10 bases remained unmatched. CDR3 DNA, as far as it was read: TGTGCCAGCAGTTTGCACAGGGGTCCTATTCATTCACCC. It codes for CASSLHRGPIHSP. The full CDR3 protein is CASSLHRGPIHSPLHF.

With regard to this clone: The read stops 3 residues short of the end of the CDR3; the missing end is completed from the germline J gene. The rearrangement links TRBV2 to TRBJ1-2, with D possibly being TRBD1 (5 bases). From germline, CDR1 is SNHLY and CDR2 FYNNEI. Trimming left V 7 bases short and J 5 bases short, with 11 bases between. The CDR3 has 12 residues. The CDR3 bases that were read are TGTGCCAGCAAGGGGCGAGGGTATGGC. This translates into CASKGRGYG. From start to end, the CDR3 is CASKGRGYGYTF.

A note on this clone: Sequencing ends 3 residues short of the CDR3 end; the germline J gene provides the rest. J is TRBJ2-3 and V is TRBV5-1; the D gene is possibly TRBD1 (5 bases). The CDR3 contains 15 residues. Looked up from germline, CDR1 is SGHRS and CDR2 is YFSETQ. Trimming removed 2 bases at V and 2 bases at J, with 12 bases between. The CDR3 DNA, read in part, is TGCGCCAGCAGCTTCAGGACACTGATCACAGATACG. As protein: CASSFRTLITDT. The complete CDR3 reads CASSFRTLITDTQYF. Combining the CDR3 with reference TRBV5-1 and TRBJ2-3 gives the whole variable domain KAGVTQTPRYLIKTRGQQVTLSCSPISGHRSVSWYQQTPGQGLQFLFEYFSETQRNKGNFPGRFSGRQFSNSRSEMNVSTLELGDSALYLCASSFRTLITDTQYFGPGTRLTVL.